Included here is one T cell receptor beta chain sequence, with context. These data are taken from a study of blood T cell repertoires in COVID-19. Study information: PBMCs, B-cell-depleted T cells, or T cells were the source of the cDNA or gDNA that made up the material.

Enrolled during active infection, Seattle patients were then followed longitudinally. V lost 4 bases, J lost 2 bases, and 7 bases stayed unmatched. The CDR3 consists of 16 residues. The germline V gene encodes CDR1 LGHDT and CDR2 YNNKEL (reference sequence). Using immunoSEQ multiplex PCR, the repertoire was profiled, and TCRdb retains in-frame clones only, with some absent. The sample includes under 150,000 clones, 75% to 90% seen only once; the top ten take about 8%. The chain recombines TRBV3-1 (or the pseudogene TRBV3-2) with TRBJ2-2; 7 bases are a match to TRBD1. Sequencing was performed on peripheral blood. The clonotype was recovered from a woman aged 60-70 years with COVID-19, enrolled during active disease. For the CDR3, the DNA is TGTGCCAGCAGCCCGATGGGGACAGACAACACCGGGGAGCTGTTTTTT. Translated: CASSPMGTDNTGELFF.